A single sample is the source of the 14 T cell receptor beta chains below, sequenced in a study of blood T cells in healthy people across ages. A second PCR of 7 to 11 cycles used a sample-barcoded 5' primer and a J-beta primer mix. TCRdb independently ran MiXCR on the 5' RACE reads; one entry per CDR3 protein. The sample records more than 650,000 distinct CDR3 sequences, about 48% being singletons. The sample comprised blood. Source of these receptors: a man older than 75 in good health.

The chain couples TRBV9 to TRBJ2-5; no definite D call. The V end lost 4 bases, the J end lost 1 base, and 11 bases lay between the germline ends. This CDR3 has 14 residues. The germline gives CDR1 SGDLS, CDR2 YYNGEE. The CDR3 DNA reads as TGTGCCAGCAGCCTTGCCCGGAGCCAAGAGACCCAGTACTTC. Residues: CASSLARSQETQYF.

The table lists this clonotype with a count of one. The chain employs TRBV18 and TRBJ2-2, with 7 bases lining up with TRBD2. Looked up from germline, CDR1 is KGHSH and CDR2 is LQKENI. This CDR3 has 15 residues. V shed 6 bases and J 1 base; nucleotides not matched to a gene: 5. The CDR3 DNA follows: TGTGCCAGCTCTGGACTAGAGGGGAACACCGGGGAGCTGTTTTTT. It translates to CASSGLEGNTGELFF.

The chain uses TRBV29-1 and TRBJ2-5; a possible D gene is TRBD1 (5 bases). CDR3 length equals 14 residues. Germline lookup yields CDR1 SQVTM and CDR2 ANQGSEA. Deletions cut 0 bases from V and 2 bases from J, with 10 bases between. The CDR3: CSVEEQTGQETQYF. The DNA for the CDR3 is TGCAGCGTTGAAGAACAAACAGGACAAGAGACCCAGTACTTC.

This chain links TRBV5-1 with TRBJ1-1; perhaps TRBD1 as D (6 bases). V was cut by 0 bases and J by 1 base, with 10 bases left in between. The CDR3 sequence is 15 residues long. The germline V gene encodes CDR1 SGHRS and CDR2 YFSETQ. In DNA form, the CDR3 reads TGCGCCAGCAGCTTGGTCGGGGGGCCGAACACTGAAGCTTTCTTT. It yields the protein CASSLVGGPNTEAFF.

The sample holds one count of this clonotype. The chain has TRBV5-1 and TRBJ2-1, with 8 bases identical to TRBD1. CDR3 size: 16 residues. V gave up 7 bases and J gave up 13 bases; unmatched junction bases: 22. The germline V gene has CDR1 SGHRS and CDR2 YFSETQ. The CDR3 protein is CASQREGTGDLFTQFF. The CDR3 bases are TGCGCCAGCCAGCGAGAGGGGACAGGCGACCTCTTTACACAGTTCTTC.

The chain uses TRBV2 and TRBJ2-7; unclear D gene. The CDR3 sequence is 14 residues long. Trimming stripped 0 bases from V and 6 bases from J, with 12 bases between. CDR1 and CDR2 from the germline V gene are SNHLY and FYNNEI. CDR3: CASSEASPLSEQYF. The CDR3 DNA reads TGTGCCAGCAGTGAAGCATCACCCCTCTCCGAGCAGTACTTC.

The genes are TRBV24-1 and TRBJ2-1, with D perhaps TRBD2 (6 bases). V was cut by 9 bases and J by 1 base, with 15 bases left in between. This CDR3 is 15 amino acids long. Germline V gives CDR1 KGHDR, CDR2 SFDVKD. CDR3 loop: CATHSGAGSYNEQFF. The CDR3 DNA reads TGTGCCACCCATAGCGGAGCCGGGTCCTACAATGAGCAGTTCTTC.

This rearrangement joins TRBV20-1 to TRBJ1-5; no definite D call. Germline V CDR1 and CDR2: DFQATT, SNEGSKA (reference sequence). The CDR3 contains 12 residues. Trimming cost V 6 bases and J 6 bases, with 12 bases left between them. The CDR3, as DNA: TGCAGTGCGTATGCTGGAAGTCAGCCCCAGCATTTT. Protein product: CSAYAGSQPQHF.

This clonotype was detected ten times or more. The chain links TRBV4-2 to TRBJ2-4, with 9 positions matching TRBD2. Trimming took 1 base from V and 2 from J; bases not matched to a gene: 6. From germline, CDR1 is LGHNA and CDR2 YNFKEQ. The CDR3 is 17 residues long. The CDR3 bases are TGTGCCAGCAGCCAAGTCGGGCTAGCGGGATCCAAAAACATTCAGTACTTC. Protein sequence: CASSQVGLAGSKNIQYF.

The V gene is TRBV27, the J gene TRBJ2-1, with 7 positions matching TRBD2. Germline V gene sequence: CDR1 MNHEY, CDR2 SMNVEV (reference sequence). The CDR3 totals 16 residues. With 2 bases clipped from V and 1 base from J, the junction kept 5 bases outside the gene matches. The CDR3 sequence is CASSLSGIRSYNEQFF. DNA of the CDR3: TGTGCCAGCAGTTTAAGCGGGATAAGGTCCTACAATGAGCAGTTCTTC.

The chain's CDR3 is CASSLELAETSTDTQYF. In DNA, the CDR3 is TGTGCCAGCAGTTTAGAACTAGCGGAAACTAGCACAGATACGCAGTATTTT. The rearrangement uses TRBV12-3 or TRBV12-4 and TRBJ2-3; the match to TRBD2 covers 8 bases. V shed 1 base and J 0 bases; nucleotides not matched to a gene: 6. The CDR3 sequence is 17 residues long.

V usage is TRBV6-2 or TRBV6-3 and J usage is TRBJ2-7; D unclear. CDR1 MNHEY and CDR2 SVGEGT come from the germline V gene. The CDR3 totals 14 residues. The germline V and J ends were trimmed by 5 bases and 1 base, with 12 bases remaining between them. The CDR3 reads CASSTPDVSYEQYF. The CDR3 DNA reads TGTGCCAGCAGTACCCCAGACGTGTCCTACGAGCAGTACTTC.

This chain uses TRBV5-1 with TRBJ2-7, with D unclear. TRBJ2-4 matches the DNA end more closely, so the J call is doubtful. Germline V gene data show CDR1 as SGHRS and CDR2 as YFSETQ. The CDR3 covers 15 residues. The chain's CDR3 is CASSLAQAAKNIQYF. CDR3 DNA: TGCGCCAGCAGCTTGGCCCAAGCAGCCAAAAACATTCAGTACTTC.

This chain uses TRBV7-2 with TRBJ1-2; D call uncertain. Germline loops: CDR1 SGHTA, CDR2 FQGNSA. CDR3 length: 13 amino acids. V was clipped by 2 bases and J by 3 bases, with 7 bases between them. Written as DNA, the CDR3 is TGTGCCAGCAGCTTAAGGCGGTACTATGGCTACACCTTC. Its protein product is CASSLRRYYGYTF. The full variable domain, completed using reference TRBV7-2 and TRBJ1-2, is GAGVSQSPSNKVTEKGKDVELRCDPISGHTALYWYRQSLGQGLEFLIYFQGNSAPDKSGLPSDRFSAERTGGSVSTLTIQRTQQEDSAVYLCASSLRRYYGYTFGSGTRLTVV.